A single sample gave rise to the 10 T cell receptor beta chains below, sequenced in a study of blood T cell repertoires in COVID-19. Clones were read by immunoSEQ multiplex PCR, and TCRdb kept only the in-frame ones, dropping some. The data contain about 270,000 clones, 70% to 90% of them seen just once; the ten biggest clones take up approximately 2.3%. Source material: peripheral blood. Receptors were obtained from a woman aged 50 to 60 with acute or convalescent COVID-19.

This rearrangement joins TRBV27 to TRBJ1-5, with D tentatively TRBD1 (5 bases). This CDR3 comprises 14 residues. V was clipped by 6 bases and J by 11 bases, with 20 bases between them. Germline V lookup: CDR1 MNHEY, CDR2 SMNVEV (reference sequence). CDR3 sequence reads: CASSPWAGREAQHF. For the CDR3, the DNA is TGTGCCAGCAGCCCGTGGGCGGGGCGCGAGGCCCAGCATTTT.

The chain has TRBV24-1 and TRBJ1-6, with 9 bases identical to TRBD1. The CDR3 covers 16 residues. The V segment lost 4 bases and the J segment 7 bases; nucleotides outside the gene matches: 7. Looked up from germline, CDR1 is KGHDR and CDR2 is SFDVKD. CDR3 nucleotides: TGTGCCACCAGTGACTCCGGGACAGGGACGAATTCACCCCTCCACTTT. It encodes CATSDSGTGTNSPLHF.

V gene TRBV5-5 combines with J gene TRBJ1-1; no clear D. Germline loops: CDR1 SGHKS, CDR2 YYEKEE (reference sequence). This CDR3 contains 15 residues. Trimming shortened V by 0 bases and J by 1 base, and 10 bases separated the two germline ends. CDR3 in DNA: TGTGCCAGCAGCTTGGTTCCGACTGCGAACACTGAAGCTTTCTTT. It encodes CASSLVPTANTEAFF. The variable domain in full, with the rest retrieved from reference TRBV5-5 and TRBJ1-1, is DAGVTQSPTHLIKTRGQQVTLRCSPISGHKSVSWYQQVLGQGPQFIFQYYEKEERGRGNFPDRFSARQFPNYSSELNVNALLLGDSALYLCASSLVPTANTEAFFGQGTRLTVV.

The genes are TRBV7-2 and TRBJ2-1, with D unclear. The V and J ends lost 4 bases and 4 bases respectively, with 14 bases between them. This CDR3 has 15 residues. CDR1 SGHTA and CDR2 FQGNSA come from the germline V gene. Here the CDR3 reads CASSSRGSYYNEQFF. The CDR3 region has the DNA TGTGCCAGCAGCTCCCGAGGTAGCTATTACAATGAGCAGTTCTTC. Full variable domain (missing parts from reference TRBV7-2 and TRBJ2-1): GAGVSQSPSNKVTEKGKDVELRCDPISGHTALYWYRQSLGQGLEFLIYFQGNSAPDKSGLPSDRFSAERTGGSVSTLTIQRTQQEDSAVYLCASSSRGSYYNEQFFGPGTRLTVL.

The CDR3 DNA sequence: TGTGCCAGCAGCCGGACAGGGAATCAGCCCCAGCATTTT. This codes for CASSRTGNQPQHF. The genes are TRBV7-8 and TRBJ1-5; 8 positions match TRBD1. The germline V gene encodes CDR1 SGHVS and CDR2 FQNEAQ. The V segment lost 5 bases and the J segment 4 bases; nucleotides outside the gene matches: 1. The CDR3 extends over 13 amino acids.

The rearrangement uses TRBV11-2 and TRBJ1-2; TRBD1 is a possible D gene (6 bases). Germline V gives CDR1 SGHAT, CDR2 FQNNGV. Trimming pared 1 base from V and 2 bases from J, leaving 11 bases between. This CDR3 is 15 amino acids long. The CDR3 nucleotides are TGTGCCAGCAGCTTAGCCGCGGGGGCCAACTATGGCTACACCTTC. Its protein product is CASSLAAGANYGYTF. Variable domain in full (rest from reference TRBV11-2 and TRBJ1-2): EAGVAQSPRYKIIEKRQSVAFWCNPISGHATLYWYQQILGQGPKLLIQFQNNGVVDDSQLPKDRFSAERLKGVDSTLKIQPAKLEDSAVYLCASSLAAGANYGYTFGSGTRLTVV.

This chain links TRBV6-2 or TRBV6-3 with TRBJ2-7; the match to TRBD2 covers 8 bases. CDR3 length: 15 amino acids. From germline, CDR1 is MNHEY and CDR2 SVGEGT. The trim removed 4 bases at V and 6 bases at J, leaving 11 bases unmatched. CDR3 nucleotide sequence: TGTGCCAGCAGTTCCGCTCCACCGGGACTAGTCGAGCAGTACTTC. Its translation is CASSSAPPGLVEQYF.

This clone was recorded once. The V call is TRBV5-1, the J call TRBJ2-7; 9 positions agree with TRBD1. Germline-derived CDR1 and CDR2 are SGHRS and YFSETQ. After removal of 0 bases from V and 5 bases from J, the junction contained 6 bases not matched to a gene. The length of the CDR3 is 15 residues. The CDR3 region is CASSLVGDREDEQYF. The CDR3 nucleotides are TGCGCCAGCAGCTTGGTAGGGGACAGGGAGGACGAGCAGTACTTC.

The chain couples TRBV6-2 or TRBV6-3 to TRBJ2-7, with D tentatively TRBD1 (6 bases). Trimming left V 0 bases short and J 5 bases short, with 11 bases between. The length of the CDR3 is 14 residues. Germline-derived CDR1 and CDR2 are MNHEY and SVGEGT. CDR3 protein: CASSYSNRANEQYF. The CDR3 DNA sequence: TGTGCCAGCAGTTACTCGAACAGGGCGAACGAGCAGTACTTC.

V and J are TRBV7-3 and TRBJ2-2; 9 positions match TRBD1. The CDR3 has 15 amino acids. Trimming removed 5 bases from V and 5 bases from J; junction bases left unmatched: 6. CDR1 and CDR2 from the germline V gene are SGHTA and FQGTGA. Here the CDR3 DNA reads TGTGCCAGCAGCCAGGGACAGGGAGATACCGGGGAGCTGTTTTTT. It encodes CASSQGQGDTGELFF.